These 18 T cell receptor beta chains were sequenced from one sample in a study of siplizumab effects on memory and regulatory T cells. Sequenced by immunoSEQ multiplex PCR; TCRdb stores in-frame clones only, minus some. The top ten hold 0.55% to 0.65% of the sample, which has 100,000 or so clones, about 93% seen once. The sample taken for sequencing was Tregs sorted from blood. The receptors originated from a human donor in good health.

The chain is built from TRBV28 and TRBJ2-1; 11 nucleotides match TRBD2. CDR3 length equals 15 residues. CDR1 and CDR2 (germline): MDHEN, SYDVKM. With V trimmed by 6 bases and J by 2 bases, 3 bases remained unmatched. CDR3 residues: CASRDSGRAYNEQFF. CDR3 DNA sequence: TGTGCCAGCAGAGATAGCGGGAGGGCCTACAATGAGCAGTTCTTC.

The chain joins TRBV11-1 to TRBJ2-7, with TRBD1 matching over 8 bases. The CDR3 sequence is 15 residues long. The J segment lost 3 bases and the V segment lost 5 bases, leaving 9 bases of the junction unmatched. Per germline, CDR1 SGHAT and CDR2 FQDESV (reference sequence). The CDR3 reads CASSPRGQGGYEQYF. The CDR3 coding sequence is TGTGCCAGCAGCCCCCGCGGACAGGGTGGCTACGAGCAGTACTTC. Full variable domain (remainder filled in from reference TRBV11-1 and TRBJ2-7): EAEVAQSPRYKITEKSQAVAFWCDPISGHATLYWYRQILGQGPELLVQFQDESVVDDSQLPKDRFSAERLKGVDSTLKIQPAELGDSAMYLCASSPRGQGGYEQYFGPGTRLTVT.

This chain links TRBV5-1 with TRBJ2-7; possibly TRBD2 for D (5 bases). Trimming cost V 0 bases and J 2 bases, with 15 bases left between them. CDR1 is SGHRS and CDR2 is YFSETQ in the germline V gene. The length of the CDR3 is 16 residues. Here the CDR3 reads CASSLGPTRLTYEQYF. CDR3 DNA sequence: TGCGCCAGCAGCTTGGGGCCCACTAGGTTAACCTACGAGCAGTACTTC.

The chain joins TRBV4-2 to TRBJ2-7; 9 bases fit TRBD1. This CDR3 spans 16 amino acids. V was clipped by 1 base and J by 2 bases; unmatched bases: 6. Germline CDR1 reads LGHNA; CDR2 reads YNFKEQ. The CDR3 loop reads CASSQVGTGITYEQYF. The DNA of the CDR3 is TGTGCCAGCAGCCAAGTGGGGACAGGGATAACCTACGAGCAGTACTTC.

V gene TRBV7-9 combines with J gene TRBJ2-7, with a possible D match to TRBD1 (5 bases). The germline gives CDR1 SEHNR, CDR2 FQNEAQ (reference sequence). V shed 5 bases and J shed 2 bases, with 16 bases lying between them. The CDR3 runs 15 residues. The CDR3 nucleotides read TGTGCCAGCAGCCTTCAGGGTCCCATCGCCTACGAGCAGTACTTC. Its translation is CASSLQGPIAYEQYF.

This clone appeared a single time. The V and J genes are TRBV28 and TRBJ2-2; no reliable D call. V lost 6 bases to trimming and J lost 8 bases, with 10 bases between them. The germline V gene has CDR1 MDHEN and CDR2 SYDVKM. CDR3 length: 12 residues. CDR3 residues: CASSSVVGELFF. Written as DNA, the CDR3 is TGTGCCAGCAGCTCGGTCGTGGGGGAGCTGTTTTTT.

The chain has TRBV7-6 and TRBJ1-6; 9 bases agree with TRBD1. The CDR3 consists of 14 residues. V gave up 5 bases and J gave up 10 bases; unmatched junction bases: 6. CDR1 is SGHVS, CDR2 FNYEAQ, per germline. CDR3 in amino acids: CASSTRDRESPLHF. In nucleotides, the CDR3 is TGTGCCAGCAGCACCCGGGACAGGGAATCACCCCTCCACTTT.

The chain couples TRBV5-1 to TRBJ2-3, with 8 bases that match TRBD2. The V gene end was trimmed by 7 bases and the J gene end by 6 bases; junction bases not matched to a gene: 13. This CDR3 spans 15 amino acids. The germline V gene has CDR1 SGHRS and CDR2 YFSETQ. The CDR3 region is CASARSGTRGDTQYF. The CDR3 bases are TGCGCCAGCGCACGTAGCGGGACCCGAGGGGATACGCAGTATTTT.

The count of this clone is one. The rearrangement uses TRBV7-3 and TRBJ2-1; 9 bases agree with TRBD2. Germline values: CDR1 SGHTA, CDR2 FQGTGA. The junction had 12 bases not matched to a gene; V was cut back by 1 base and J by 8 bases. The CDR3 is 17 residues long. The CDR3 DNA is TGTGCCAGCAGCTTAAACGTAAACGCGCGGGAGGGCCATGAGCAGTTCTTC. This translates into CASSLNVNAREGHEQFF.

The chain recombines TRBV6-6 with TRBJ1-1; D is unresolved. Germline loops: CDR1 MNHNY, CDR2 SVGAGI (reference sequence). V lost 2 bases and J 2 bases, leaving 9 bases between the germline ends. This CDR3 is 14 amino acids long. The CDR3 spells CASSYLRQNTEAFF. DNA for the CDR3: TGTGCCAGCAGTTACCTGAGACAAAACACTGAAGCTTTCTTT.

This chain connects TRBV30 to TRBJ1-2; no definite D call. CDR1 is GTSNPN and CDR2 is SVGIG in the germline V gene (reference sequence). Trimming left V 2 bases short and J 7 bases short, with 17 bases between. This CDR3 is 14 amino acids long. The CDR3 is CAWSSPGVRGGYTF. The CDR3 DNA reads TGTGCCTGGAGTTCCCCCGGGGTGCGGGGTGGCTACACCTTC.

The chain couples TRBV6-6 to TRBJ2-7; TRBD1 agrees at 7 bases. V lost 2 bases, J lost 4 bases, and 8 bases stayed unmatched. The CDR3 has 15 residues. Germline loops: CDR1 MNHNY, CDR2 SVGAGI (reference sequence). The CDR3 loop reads CASSYPGTALYEQYF. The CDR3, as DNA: TGTGCCAGCAGTTACCCCGGGACAGCCCTTTACGAGCAGTACTTC.

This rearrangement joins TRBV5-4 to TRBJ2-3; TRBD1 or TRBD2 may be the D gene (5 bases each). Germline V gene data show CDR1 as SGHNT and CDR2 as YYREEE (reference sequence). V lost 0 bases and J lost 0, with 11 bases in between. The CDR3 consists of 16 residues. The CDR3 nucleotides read TGTGCCAGCAGCTTGGCGGGACCAACTAGCACAGATACGCAGTATTTT. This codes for CASSLAGPTSTDTQYF.

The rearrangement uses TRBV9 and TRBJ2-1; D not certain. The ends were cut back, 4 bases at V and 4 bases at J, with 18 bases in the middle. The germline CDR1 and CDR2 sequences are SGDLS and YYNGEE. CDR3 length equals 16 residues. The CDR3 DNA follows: TGTGCCAGCAGCTCCCACGCTCCTTATCCTTACAATGAGCAGTTCTTC. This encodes CASSSHAPYPYNEQFF.

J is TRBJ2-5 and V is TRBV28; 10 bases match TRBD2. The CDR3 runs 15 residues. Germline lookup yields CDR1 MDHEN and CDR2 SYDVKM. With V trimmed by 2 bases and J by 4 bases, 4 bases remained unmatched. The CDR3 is CASSLIAGGGETQYF. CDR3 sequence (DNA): TGTGCCAGCAGTTTAATAGCGGGAGGCGGAGAGACCCAGTACTTC.

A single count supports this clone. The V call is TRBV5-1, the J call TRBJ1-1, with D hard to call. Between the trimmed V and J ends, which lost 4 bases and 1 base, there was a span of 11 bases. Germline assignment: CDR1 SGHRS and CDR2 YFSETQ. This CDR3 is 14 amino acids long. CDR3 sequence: CASSVPPGNTEAFF. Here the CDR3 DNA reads TGCGCCAGCAGCGTACCCCCGGGGAACACTGAAGCTTTCTTT.

The CDR3 region has the DNA TGCGCCAGCAGCCAGGGACAGCTGTACCAAGAGACCCAGTACTTC. The encoded protein is CASSQGQLYQETQYF. The rearrangement joins TRBV5-1 to TRBJ2-5; 7 bases are a match to TRBD1. The V gene's germline CDR1 is SGHRS and CDR2 YFSETQ. The CDR3 is 15 residues long. V trimming: 4 bases; J trimming: 0 bases; junction bases outside the gene matches: 6.

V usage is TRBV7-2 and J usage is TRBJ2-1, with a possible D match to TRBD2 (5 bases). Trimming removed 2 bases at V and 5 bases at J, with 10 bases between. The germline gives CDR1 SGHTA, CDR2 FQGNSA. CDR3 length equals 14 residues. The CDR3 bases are TGTGCCAGCAGCTTATCTAGCTGGAACAATGAGCAGTTCTTC. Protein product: CASSLSSWNNEQFF.